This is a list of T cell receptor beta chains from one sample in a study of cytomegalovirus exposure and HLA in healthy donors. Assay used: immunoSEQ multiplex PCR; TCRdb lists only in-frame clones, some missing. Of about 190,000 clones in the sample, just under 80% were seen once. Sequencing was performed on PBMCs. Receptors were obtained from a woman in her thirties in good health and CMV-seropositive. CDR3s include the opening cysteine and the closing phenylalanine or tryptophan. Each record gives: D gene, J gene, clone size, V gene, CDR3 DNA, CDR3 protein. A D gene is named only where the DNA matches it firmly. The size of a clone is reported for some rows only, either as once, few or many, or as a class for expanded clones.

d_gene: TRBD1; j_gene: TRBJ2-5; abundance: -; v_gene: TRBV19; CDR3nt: TGTGCCAGTAGTATTTATCTGGGACAGGGGGGAGAGACCCAGTACTTC; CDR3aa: CASSIYLGQGGETQYF
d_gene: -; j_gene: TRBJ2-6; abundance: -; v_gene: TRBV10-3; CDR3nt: TGTGCCATCAGCCTATCAGGGTCTGGGGCCAACGTCCTGACTTTC; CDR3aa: CAISLSGSGANVLTF
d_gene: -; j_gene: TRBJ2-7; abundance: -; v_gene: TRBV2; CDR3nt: TGTGCCAGCAGTGGGGACACCTCTTTCGCCTCCTACGAGCAGTACTTC; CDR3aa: CASSGDTSFASYEQYF
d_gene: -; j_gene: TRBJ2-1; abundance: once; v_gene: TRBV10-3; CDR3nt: TGTGCCATCAGTGAGCCTGCGGGACACAATGAGCAGTTCTTC; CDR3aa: CAISEPAGHNEQFF
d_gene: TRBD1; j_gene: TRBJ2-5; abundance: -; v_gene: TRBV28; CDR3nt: TGTGCCAGCAGGACAGGACAGGGGGCTACGGAGACCCAGTACTTC; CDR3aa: CASRTGQGATETQYF
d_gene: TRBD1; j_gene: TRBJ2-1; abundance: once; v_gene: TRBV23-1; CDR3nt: TGCGCCAGCAGTCATTTTCAAGGGCCGGGACAGGGGCTTTATGAGCAGTTCTTC; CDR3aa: CASSHFQGPGQGLYEQFF
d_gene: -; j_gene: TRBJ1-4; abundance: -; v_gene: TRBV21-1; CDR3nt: TGTGCCAGCAAGGTTGCAGGGGGAGTAACTAATGAAAAACTGTTTTTT; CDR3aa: CASKVAGGVTNEKLFF
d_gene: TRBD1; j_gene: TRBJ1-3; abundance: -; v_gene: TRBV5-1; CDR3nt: TGCGCCAGCAGCCCTGGGACAGGTATCCAAAACACCATATATTTT; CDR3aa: CASSPGTGIQNTIYF
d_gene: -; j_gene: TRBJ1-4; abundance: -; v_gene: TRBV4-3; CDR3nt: TGCGCCAGCAGCCACAACCCAGGGTCAACTAATGAAAAACTGTTTTTT; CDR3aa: CASSHNPGSTNEKLFF
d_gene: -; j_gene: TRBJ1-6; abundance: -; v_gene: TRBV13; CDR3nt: TGTGCCAGCAGCTTATTCCAGGGAAATTCACCCCTCCACTTT; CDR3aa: CASSLFQGNSPLHF
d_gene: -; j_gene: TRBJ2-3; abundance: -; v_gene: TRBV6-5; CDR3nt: TGTGCCAGCAATGGACAACCACCAGCCCCAGATACGCAGTATTTT; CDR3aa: CASNGQPPAPDTQYF
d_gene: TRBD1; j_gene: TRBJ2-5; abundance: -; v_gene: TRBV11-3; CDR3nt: TGTGCCAGCAGCTTAGAGACAGGGGGTAGAGAGACCCAGTACTTC; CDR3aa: CASSLETGGRETQYF
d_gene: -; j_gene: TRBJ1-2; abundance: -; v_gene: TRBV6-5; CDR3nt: TGTGCCAGCAGTCCCCACGACAGTCTGAAGAGGGGCTACACCTTC; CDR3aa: CASSPHDSLKRGYTF
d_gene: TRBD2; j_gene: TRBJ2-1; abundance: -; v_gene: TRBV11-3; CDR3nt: TGTGCCAGCAGCTTAGAGAGCGGGAGATCGGGCAATGAGCAGTTCTTC; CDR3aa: CASSLESGRSGNEQFF
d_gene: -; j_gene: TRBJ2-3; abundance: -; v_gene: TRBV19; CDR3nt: TGTGCCAGTAGTATGACAAGGATGCGAATCACAGATACGCAGTATTTT; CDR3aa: CASSMTRMRITDTQYF
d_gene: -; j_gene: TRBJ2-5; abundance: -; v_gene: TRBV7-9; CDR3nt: TGTGCCAGCAGCTTTTCAGGTCAAGAGACCCAGTACTTC; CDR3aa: CASSFSGQETQYF
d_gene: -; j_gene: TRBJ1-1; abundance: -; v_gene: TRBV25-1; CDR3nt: TGTGCCAGCAGTGAATTACAGGGTAACACTGAAGCTTTCTTT; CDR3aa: CASSELQGNTEAFF
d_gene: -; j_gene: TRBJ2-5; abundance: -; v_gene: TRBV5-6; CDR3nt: TGTGCCAGCAGCTTGGGTAGCAGAGAGACCCAGTACTTC; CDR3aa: CASSLGSRETQYF
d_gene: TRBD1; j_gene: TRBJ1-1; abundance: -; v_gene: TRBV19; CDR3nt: TGTGCCAGTAGGAGAGGACAGGTGTACACTGAAGCTTTCTTT; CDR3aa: CASRRGQVYTEAFF
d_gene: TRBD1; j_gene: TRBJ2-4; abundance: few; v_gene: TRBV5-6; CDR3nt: TGTGCCAGCAGCAAAGACTTTAACCGGGACAGACAGTACTTC; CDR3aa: CASSKDFNRDRQYF
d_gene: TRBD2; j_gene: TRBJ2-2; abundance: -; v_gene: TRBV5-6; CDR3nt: TGTGCCAGCACCCCCGGACTAGCGGGGGGGAACACCGGGGAGCTGTTTTTT; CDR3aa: CASTPGLAGGNTGELFF
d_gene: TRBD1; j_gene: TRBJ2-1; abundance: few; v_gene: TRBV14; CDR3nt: TGTGCCAGCAGCCAAGATAACCCCCAATACAGGGGGCTTAGGAATGAGCAGTTCTTC; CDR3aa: CASSQDNPQYRGLRNEQFF
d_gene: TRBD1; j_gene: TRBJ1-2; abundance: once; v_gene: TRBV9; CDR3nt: TGTGCCAGCAGCGTAAGCCCCGGGACAGACCGCTATGGCTACACCTTC; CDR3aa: CASSVSPGTDRYGYTF
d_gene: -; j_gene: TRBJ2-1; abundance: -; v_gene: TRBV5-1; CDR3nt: TGCGCCAGCAGCTTGGAACAGGCCTCGTTCTTC; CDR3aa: CASSLEQASFF
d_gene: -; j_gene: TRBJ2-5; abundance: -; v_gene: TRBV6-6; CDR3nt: TGTGCCAGCAGTTCTCGCCGGAGAGAGGAGACCCAGTACTTC; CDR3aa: CASSSRRREETQYF
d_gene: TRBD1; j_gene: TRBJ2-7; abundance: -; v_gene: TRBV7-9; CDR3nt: TGTGCCAGCAGCCCCGGGTGGACAGGGCGTAACCCCGAGCAGTACTTC; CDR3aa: CASSPGWTGRNPEQYF
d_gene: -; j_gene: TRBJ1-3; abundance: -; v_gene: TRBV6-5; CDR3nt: TGTGCCAGCAGCCCCGGGGGGTCTGGAAACACCATATATTTT; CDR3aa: CASSPGGSGNTIYF
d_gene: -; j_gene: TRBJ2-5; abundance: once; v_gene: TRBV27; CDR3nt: TGTGCCAGCAGTTTATCGTCCCTCCTCCAAGAGACCCAGTACTTC; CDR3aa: CASSLSSLLQETQYF
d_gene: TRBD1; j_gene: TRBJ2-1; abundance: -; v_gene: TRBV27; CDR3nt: TGTGCCAGCAGTTTATGGAGACGCCGGGACAGAGGATTCGAGCAGTTCTTC; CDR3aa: CASSLWRRRDRGFEQFF
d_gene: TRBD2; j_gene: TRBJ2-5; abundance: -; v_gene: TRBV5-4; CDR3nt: TGTGCCAGCAGCCCCGGGCCCGGGGGACTAGCGGGAGGAGAGACCCAGTACTTC; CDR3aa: CASSPGPGGLAGGETQYF
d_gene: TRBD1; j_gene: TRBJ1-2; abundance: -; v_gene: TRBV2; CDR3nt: TGTGCCAGCCGTCCCGCAGGGGGCAAGAACTATGGCTACACCTTC; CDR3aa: CASRPAGGKNYGYTF